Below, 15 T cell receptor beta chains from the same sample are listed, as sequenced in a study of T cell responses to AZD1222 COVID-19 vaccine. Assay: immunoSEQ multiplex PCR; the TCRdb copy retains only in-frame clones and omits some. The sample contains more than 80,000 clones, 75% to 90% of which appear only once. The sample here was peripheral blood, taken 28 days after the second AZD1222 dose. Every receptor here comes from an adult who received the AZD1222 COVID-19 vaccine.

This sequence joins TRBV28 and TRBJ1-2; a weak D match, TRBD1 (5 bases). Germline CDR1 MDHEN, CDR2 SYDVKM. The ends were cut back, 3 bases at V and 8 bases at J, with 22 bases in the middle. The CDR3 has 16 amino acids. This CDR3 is CASSFGGDPWGRGYTF. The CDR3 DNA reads TGTGCCAGCAGTTTTGGGGGGGACCCTTGGGGCCGCGGCTACACCTTC.

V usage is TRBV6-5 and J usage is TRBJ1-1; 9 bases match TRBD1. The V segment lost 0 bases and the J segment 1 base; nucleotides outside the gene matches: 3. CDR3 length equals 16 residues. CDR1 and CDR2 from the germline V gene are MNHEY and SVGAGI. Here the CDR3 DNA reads TGTGCCAGCAGTTACTCGACAGGGGGAACGAACACTGAAGCTTTCTTT. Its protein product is CASSYSTGGTNTEAFF.

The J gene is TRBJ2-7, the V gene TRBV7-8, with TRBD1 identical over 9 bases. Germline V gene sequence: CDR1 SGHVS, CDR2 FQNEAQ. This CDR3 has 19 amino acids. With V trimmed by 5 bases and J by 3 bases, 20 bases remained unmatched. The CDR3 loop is CASSDHRGLFARTNYEQYF. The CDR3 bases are TGTGCCAGCAGCGACCACAGGGGGCTATTTGCCCGGACTAACTACGAGCAGTACTTC.

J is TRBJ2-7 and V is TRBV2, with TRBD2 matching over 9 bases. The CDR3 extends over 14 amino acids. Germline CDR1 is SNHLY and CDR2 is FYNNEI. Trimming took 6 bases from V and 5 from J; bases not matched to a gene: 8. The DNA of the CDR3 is TGTGCCAGCAGGGGCTGGGTAGCGGGAGACGAGCAGTACTTC. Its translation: CASRGWVAGDEQYF. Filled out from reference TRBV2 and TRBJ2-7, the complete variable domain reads EPEVTQTPSHQVTQMGQEVILRCVPISNHLYFYWYRQILGQKVEFLVSFYNNEISEKSEIFDDQFSVERPDGSNFTLKIRSTKLEDSAMYFCASRGWVAGDEQYFGPGTRLTVT.

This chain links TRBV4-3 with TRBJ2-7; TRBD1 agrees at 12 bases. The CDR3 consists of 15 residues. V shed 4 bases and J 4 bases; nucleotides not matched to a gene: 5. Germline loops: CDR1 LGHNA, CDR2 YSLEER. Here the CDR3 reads CASSPGTGGPYEQYF. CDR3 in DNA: TGCGCCAGCAGCCCCGGGACAGGGGGCCCGTACGAGCAGTACTTC.

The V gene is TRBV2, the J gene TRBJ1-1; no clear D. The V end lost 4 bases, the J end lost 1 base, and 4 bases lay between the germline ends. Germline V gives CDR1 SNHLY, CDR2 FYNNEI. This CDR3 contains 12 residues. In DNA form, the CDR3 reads TGTGCCAGCAGTGGGGAGAACACTGAAGCTTTCTTT. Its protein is CASSGENTEAFF.

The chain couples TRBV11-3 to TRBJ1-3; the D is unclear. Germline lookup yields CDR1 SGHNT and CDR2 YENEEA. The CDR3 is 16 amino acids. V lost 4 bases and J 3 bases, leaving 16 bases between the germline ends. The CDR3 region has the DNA TGTGCCAGCAGCTCTGTAACTCCGCAGATTGGAAACACCATATATTTT. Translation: CASSSVTPQIGNTIYF.

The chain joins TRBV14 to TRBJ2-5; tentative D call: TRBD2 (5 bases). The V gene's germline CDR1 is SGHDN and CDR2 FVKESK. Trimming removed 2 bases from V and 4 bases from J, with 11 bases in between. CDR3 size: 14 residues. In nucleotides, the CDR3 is TGTGCCAGCAGCCAATATCTAGCTAGAGAGACCCAGTACTTC. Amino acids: CASSQYLARETQYF.

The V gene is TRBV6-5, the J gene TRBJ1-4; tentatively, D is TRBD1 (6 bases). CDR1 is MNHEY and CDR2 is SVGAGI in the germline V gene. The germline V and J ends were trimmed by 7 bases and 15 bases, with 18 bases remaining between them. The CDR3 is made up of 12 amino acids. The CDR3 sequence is CASIGESGELFF. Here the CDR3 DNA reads TGTGCCAGCATAGGGGAATCAGGGGAATTGTTTTTT.

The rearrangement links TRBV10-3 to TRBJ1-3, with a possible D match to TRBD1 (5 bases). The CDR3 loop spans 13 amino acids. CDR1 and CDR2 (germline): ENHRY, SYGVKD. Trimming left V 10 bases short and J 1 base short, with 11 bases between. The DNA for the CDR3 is TGTGCCACTGCGGACATATCTGGAAACACCATATATTTT. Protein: CATADISGNTIYF.

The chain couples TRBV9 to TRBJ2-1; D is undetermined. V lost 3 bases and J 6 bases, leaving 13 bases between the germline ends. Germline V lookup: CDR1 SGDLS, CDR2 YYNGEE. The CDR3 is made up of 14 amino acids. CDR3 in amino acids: CASSARPTANEQFF. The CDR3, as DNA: TGTGCCAGCAGCGCGCGACCAACCGCCAATGAGCAGTTCTTC. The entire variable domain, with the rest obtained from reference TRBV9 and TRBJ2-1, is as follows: DSGVTQTPKHLITATGQRVTLRCSPRSGDLSVYWYQQSLDQGLQFLIQYYNGEERAKGNILERFSAQQFPDLHSELNLSSLELGDSALYFCASSARPTANEQFFGPGTRLTVL.

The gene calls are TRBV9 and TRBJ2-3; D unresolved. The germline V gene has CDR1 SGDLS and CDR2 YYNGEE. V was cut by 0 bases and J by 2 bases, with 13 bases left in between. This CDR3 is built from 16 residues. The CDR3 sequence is CASSVGAARATDTQYF. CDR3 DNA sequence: TGTGCCAGCAGCGTAGGAGCAGCGAGAGCCACAGATACGCAGTATTTT. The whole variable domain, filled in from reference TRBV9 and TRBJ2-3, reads DSGVTQTPKHLITATGQRVTLRCSPRSGDLSVYWYQQSLDQGLQFLIQYYNGEERAKGNILERFSAQQFPDLHSELNLSSLELGDSALYFCASSVGAARATDTQYFGPGTRLTVL.

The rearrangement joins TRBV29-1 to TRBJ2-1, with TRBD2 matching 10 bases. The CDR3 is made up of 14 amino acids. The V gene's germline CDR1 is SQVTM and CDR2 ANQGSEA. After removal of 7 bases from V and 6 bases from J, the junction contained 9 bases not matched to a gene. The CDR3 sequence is CSGTGASGGNEQFF. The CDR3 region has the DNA TGCAGCGGCACCGGGGCTAGCGGGGGCAATGAGCAGTTCTTC.

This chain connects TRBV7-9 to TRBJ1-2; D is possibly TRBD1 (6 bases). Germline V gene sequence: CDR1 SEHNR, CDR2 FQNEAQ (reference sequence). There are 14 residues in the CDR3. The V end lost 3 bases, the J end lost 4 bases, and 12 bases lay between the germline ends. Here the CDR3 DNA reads TGTGCCAGCAGCTTTCCAGGGGCGGGCTATGGCTACACCTTC. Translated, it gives CASSFPGAGYGYTF.

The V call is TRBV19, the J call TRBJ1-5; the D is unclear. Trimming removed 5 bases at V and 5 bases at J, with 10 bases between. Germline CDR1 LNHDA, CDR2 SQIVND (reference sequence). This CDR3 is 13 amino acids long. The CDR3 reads CASSQQRDQPQHF. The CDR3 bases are TGTGCCAGTAGTCAACAACGGGATCAGCCCCAGCATTTT.